Below, 19 T cell receptor beta chains from the same sample are listed, as sequenced in a study of blood T cells in healthy people across ages. Then a second PCR, running about 6 to 12 cycles, was carried out with a sample-barcoded 5' primer and a J-beta primer mix. TCRdb processed the 5' RACE reads anew with MiXCR; each CDR3 protein has one entry. The sample holds 850,000 or so distinct CDR3 sequences, under 30% seen once. Sequencing was carried out using blood. The receptors were sampled from a woman of 80 years or more in good health.

The rearrangement links TRBV30 to TRBJ2-3; D is perhaps TRBD1 or TRBD2 (5 bases each). Trimming cost V 3 bases and J 6 bases, with 10 bases left between them. The CDR3 contains 12 residues. Germline values: CDR1 GTSNPN, CDR2 SVGIG (reference sequence). The CDR3 sequence is CAWSPGADTQYF. CDR3 in DNA: TGTGCCTGGAGCCCCGGGGCGGATACGCAGTATTTT. The full variable domain, with the rest looked up from reference TRBV30 and TRBJ2-3, is SQTIHQWPATLVQPVGSPLSLECTVEGTSNPNLYWYRQAAGRGLQLLFYSVGIGQISSEVPQNLSASRPQDRQFILSSKKLLLSDSGFYLCAWSPGADTQYFGPGTRLTVL.

V is TRBV18 and J is TRBJ2-7, with 9 bases aligning to TRBD1. Trimming took 6 bases from V and 4 from J; bases not matched to a gene: 19. Germline values: CDR1 KGHSH, CDR2 LQKENI. The CDR3 spans 18 residues. CDR3 nucleotides: TGTGCCAGCTCTTTCGGGGCTCCGGGACAGGGCTCAGCATACGAGCAGTACTTC. The encoded protein is CASSFGAPGQGSAYEQYF.

This clonotype appeared a few times. The genes are TRBV5-1 and TRBJ1-1, with D maybe TRBD1 (5 bases). CDR1 and CDR2 from the germline V gene are SGHRS and YFSETQ. V lost 0 bases and J 1 base, leaving 13 bases between the germline ends. This CDR3 contains 16 residues. CDR3: CASSLGYTGRNTEAFF. CDR3 sequence (DNA): TGCGCCAGCAGCTTGGGCTATACAGGTCGGAACACTGAAGCTTTCTTT. Drawing the rest from reference TRBV5-1 and TRBJ1-1, the complete variable domain is KAGVTQTPRYLIKTRGQQVTLSCSPISGHRSVSWYQQTPGQGLQFLFEYFSETQRNKGNFPGRFSGRQFSNSRSEMNVSTLELGDSALYLCASSLGYTGRNTEAFFGQGTRLTVV.

The chain uses TRBV12-3 or TRBV12-4 and TRBJ1-2; unclear D gene. The CDR3 is 14 amino acids. The V end was cut by 6 bases, the J end by 8 bases, with 19 bases between. For the CDR3, the DNA is TGTGCCAGCAGCTTATATCAACCGCCTAAAGGCTACACCTTC. Translated, it gives CASSLYQPPKGYTF.

The V and J genes are TRBV24-1 and TRBJ2-1; no clear D gene. Trimming removed 1 base at V and 4 bases at J, with 16 bases between. The germline V gene encodes CDR1 KGHDR and CDR2 SFDVKD. The CDR3 length is 17 residues. The CDR3 spells CATSDFVWGIEYNEQFF. DNA of the CDR3: TGTGCCACCAGTGATTTTGTTTGGGGTATAGAGTACAATGAGCAGTTCTTC.

CDR3 sequence reads: CAGRTYSNQPQHF. CDR3 coding DNA: TGTGCCGGGAGGACGTATAGCAATCAGCCCCAGCATTTT. The chain employs TRBV2 and TRBJ1-5; D remains unclear. The germline V and J ends were trimmed by 11 bases and 0 bases, with 11 bases remaining between them. The CDR3 runs 13 residues. Germline lookup yields CDR1 SNHLY and CDR2 FYNNEI. The complete variable domain, with remaining parts taken from reference TRBV2 and TRBJ1-5, reads EPEVTQTPSHQVTQMGQEVILRCVPISNHLYFYWYRQILGQKVEFLVSFYNNEISEKSEIFDDQFSVERPDGSNFTLKIRSTKLEDSAMYFCAGRTYSNQPQHFGDGTRLSIL.

This chain connects TRBV6-2 or TRBV6-3 to TRBJ2-7; D not certain. The J call is uncertain, as TRBJ2-5 better fits the DNA end. The CDR3 is made up of 14 amino acids. CDR1 and CDR2 (germline): MNHEY, SVGEGT. For the CDR3, the DNA is TGTGCCAGCAGTCTACGACACAAAGGGGAGACCCAGTACTTC. Its translation: CASSLRHKGETQYF.

This clonotype has ten or more counts. The chain links TRBV14 to TRBJ2-1; no clear D gene. The CDR3 extends over 15 amino acids. CDR1 and CDR2 from the germline V gene are SGHDN and FVKESK. Trimming took off 6 bases at V and 0 bases at J, with 12 bases between the two ends. Here the CDR3 DNA reads TGTGCCAGCAGTCGGCGCAGGAGCTCCTACAATGAGCAGTTCTTC. Translating gives CASSRRRSSYNEQFF.

This clonotype has a count of ten or more. The chain carries TRBV12-3 or TRBV12-4 and TRBJ2-7; 9 bases align to TRBD1. The CDR3 is 13 amino acids. The trim removed 10 bases at V and 3 bases at J, leaving 7 bases unmatched. DNA of the CDR3: TGTGCCACCTCCGGGACAGGGAGCTACGAGCAGTACTTC. Its protein product is CATSGTGSYEQYF.

This clonotype was counted only a few times. The V and J genes are TRBV12-3 or TRBV12-4 and TRBJ1-1; D is unresolved. The CDR3 consists of 15 residues. Trimming cost V 6 bases and J 5 bases, with 19 bases left between them. The CDR3 is CASRTTGRYGTEAFF. CDR3 bases: TGTGCCAGCAGAACTACCGGGAGATATGGGACTGAAGCTTTCTTT.

This rearrangement joins TRBV6-5 to TRBJ2-4; no definite D call. The end of the DNA is better explained by TRBJ2-7, so the J call may be wrong. This CDR3 spans 13 amino acids. Per the germline V gene, CDR1 is MNHEY and CDR2 is SVGAGI. This CDR3 is CASSSPRTYEQYF. The CDR3 DNA is TGTGCCAGCAGTTCCCCGCGTACGTACGAGCAGTACTTC.

This clonotype has a count of ten or more. This chain uses TRBV25-1 with TRBJ2-5; 10 bases are shared with TRBD2. The CDR3 length is 17 residues. Germline-derived CDR1 and CDR2 are MGHDK and SYGVNS. Trimming took 4 bases from V and 5 from J; bases not matched to a gene: 13. The CDR3 protein is CASSVRLSGGAGETQYF. The DNA of the CDR3 is TGTGCCAGCAGTGTGAGGCTCAGCGGGGGGGCAGGGGAGACCCAGTACTTC.

The genes are TRBV7-9 and TRBJ1-2, with D possibly matching TRBD1 (6 bases). The CDR3 has 12 residues. V lost 4 bases and J lost 8, with 11 bases in between. Germline V lookup: CDR1 SEHNR, CDR2 FQNEAQ (reference sequence). The CDR3 region has the DNA TGTGCCAGCAGCTCGGGGGCGCGAGGCTACACCTTC. Translating it yields CASSSGARGYTF.

The chain couples TRBV2 to TRBJ2-5; D may be TRBD1 or TRBD2 (6 bases each). The CDR3 runs to 14 residues. Germline V gives CDR1 SNHLY, CDR2 FYNNEI. V was pared by 9 bases and J by 4 bases, with 18 bases between. The CDR3 nucleotides are TGTGCCAGAGGGTACAAAGGGGGAGGAGAGACCCAGTACTTC. Amino acid sequence: CARGYKGGGETQYF.

The genes are TRBV12-3 or TRBV12-4 and TRBJ2-4; D may be TRBD2 (6 bases). V was trimmed by 6 bases and J by 16 bases, leaving 28 bases between them. The CDR3 covers 15 residues. CDR3 amino acids: CASSRGGAFNSPLYF. In DNA, the CDR3 is TGTGCCAGCAGCCGGGGCGGGGCGTTTAATTCACCCCTCTACTTC.

This chain joins TRBV27 and TRBJ1-1; D is possibly TRBD1 (5 bases). The V end was cut by 10 bases, the J end by 1 base, with 13 bases between. Germline V gives CDR1 MNHEY, CDR2 SMNVEV (reference sequence). The CDR3 totals 13 residues. The CDR3: CAIKRGGNTEAFF. The CDR3 DNA follows: TGTGCCATCAAACGGGGGGGGAACACTGAAGCTTTCTTT.

This clonotype was recorded at least ten times. The chain carries TRBV5-5 and TRBJ2-3; D uncertain. CDR3 length: 14 residues. Per germline, CDR1 SGHKS and CDR2 YYEKEE (reference sequence). V shed 4 bases and J shed 1 base, with 10 bases lying between them. CDR3 sequence reads: CASSMLVRTDTQYF. CDR3 nucleotide sequence: TGTGCCAGCAGCATGCTTGTCCGCACAGATACGCAGTATTTT.

About this clonotype: A much larger clone is a single base away; this may be a read error. The V gene is TRBV2, the J gene TRBJ2-7, with TRBD1 identical over 12 bases. Germline V CDR1 and CDR2: SNHLY, FYNNEI. The CDR3 is 14 amino acids. CDR3 amino acids: CASGAGTGGYKQYF. The CDR3, as DNA: TGTGCCAGCGGAGCCGGGACAGGGGGCTACAAGCAGTACTTC.

About this clonotype: A much larger clone differs from this one at a single base, so this may be a read error. This chain links TRBV12-3 or TRBV12-4 with TRBJ1-1; D may be TRBD1 (5 bases). The CDR3 runs 15 residues. This chain's CDR3 is CANSLTGAQGTEAFF. The CDR3 DNA sequence: TGTGCCAACAGTTTAACCGGGGCCCAGGGCACTGAAGCTTTCTTT.